This T cell receptor beta chain was obtained from a study of T cells in Graves' hyperthyroidism and ophthalmopathy. Amplification of TCR beta CDR3 regions used RNA as the template. An initial round of RT-PCR targeting the TCR CDR3 relied on the HTBI primer set. MiXCR was run by TCRdb on the multiplex PCR reads, yielding one entry per CDR3 protein. The sample has roughly 500,000 distinct CDR3 sequences; approximately 16% are singletons. J gave up 3 bases and V 1 base, and 1 base lay outside the gene matches. Germline CDR1 SGHTA, CDR2 FQGNSA. This CDR3 comprises 15 residues. There are many counts of this clonotype.

The TCR was taken from a woman aged 25 to 39 with Graves' ophthalmopathy. Sequencing was performed on blood. The chain couples TRBV7-2 to TRBJ2-7; 12 bases fit TRBD2. The CDR3 region is CASSLELAGGYEQYF. The CDR3 bases are TGTGCCAGCAGCTTAGAACTAGCGGGAGGCTACGAGCAGTACTTC.